This TCR beta chain is drawn from a study of blood T cell repertoires in COVID-19. Study summary: Nucleic acid was either cDNA or gDNA, and it came from T cells, B-cell-depleted T cells, or PBMCs.

TCRdb keeps only in-frame clones here, not all; method: immunoSEQ multiplex PCR. The sample holds 81,000 or so clones; around 86% are singletons and the top ten take 8%. This CDR3 region has 16 residues. Germline V gene sequence: CDR1 SGDLS, CDR2 YYNGEE. The V end was cut by 3 bases, the J end by 7 bases, with 17 bases between. Sequenced material: peripheral blood. The chain joins TRBV9 to TRBJ1-6; unclear D gene. The receptor was isolated from a man between 45 and 60 years old with active COVID-19. CDR3 DNA: TGTGCCAGCAGCGGAGGTGGCGCGTTTCAAAATTCACCCCTCCACTTT. It specifies CASSGGGAFQNSPLHF.